This T cell receptor beta chain was captured by sequencing in a study of identical twins. The CDR3 spans 15 residues. The V segment lost 5 bases and the J segment 5 bases; nucleotides outside the gene matches: 7. TCRdb used MiXCR to reprocess the 5' RACE reads, holding one entry per CDR3 protein. The table has 430,000 or so distinct CDR3 sequences, 24% seen once. These data were also filed under a second study, of T cells expressing NK-cell markers. From that paper: Dominance of the CD3+CD56-NKG2C+ fraction by these clonotypes also held in four donors.

The source is a woman aged 18-29 years in good health. The sample consisted of CD4+ T cells sorted from blood. The chain employs TRBV12-3 or TRBV12-4 and TRBJ2-5; 11 nucleotides agree with TRBD2. The CDR3 sequence: CASSLLAGVSETQYF. CDR3 DNA: TGTGCCAGCAGTCTACTAGCGGGAGTTTCCGAGACCCAGTACTTC.